This TCR beta chain was found in a study of T cell changes during pregnancy in multiple sclerosis (dated by TCRdb to between 2017 and 2020). Context from the whole study: In women with multiple sclerosis, the researchers looked at how the T cell repertoire shifted as pregnancy progressed.

Notes on this clone: Its antigen specificity is not known. The sample holds no much larger clone one base away, and base qualities are not on file.

The library was generated by the immunoSEQ multiplex PCR assay. This is the immuneACCESS table as TCRdb keeps it, with only in-frame sequences that have V and J called. A part of the clones is gone; compared with another copy, unresolved V genes explain less than half, and the rest is unexplained. This sample lists 58,000 or so clones; approximately 86% were detected once. About 0.38% of the sample rests with the top ten. The clonotype comes from a female donor with multiple sclerosis, enrolled in a pregnancy study. The starting material was CD4+ T cells from peripheral blood mononuclear cells, obtained in the third trimester of pregnancy.

The DNA is as follows: TGTGCCAGCAGCCAAGGGCGGGAGTGGTTCAATGAGCAGTTCTTC. The translation is CASSQGREWFNEQFF. Recombination joined TRBV14 with TRBJ2-1; 7 of the junction bases match TRBD2. V is cut back by 1 base and J by 6 bases, with 6 bases in the junction unmatched. CDR1 SGHDN and CDR2 FVKESK were looked up in the germline V gene. Spanning cysteine to phenylalanine, the CDR3 consists of 15 amino acids. Only CDR3 DNA remains: 45 bases, in frame from the first base.